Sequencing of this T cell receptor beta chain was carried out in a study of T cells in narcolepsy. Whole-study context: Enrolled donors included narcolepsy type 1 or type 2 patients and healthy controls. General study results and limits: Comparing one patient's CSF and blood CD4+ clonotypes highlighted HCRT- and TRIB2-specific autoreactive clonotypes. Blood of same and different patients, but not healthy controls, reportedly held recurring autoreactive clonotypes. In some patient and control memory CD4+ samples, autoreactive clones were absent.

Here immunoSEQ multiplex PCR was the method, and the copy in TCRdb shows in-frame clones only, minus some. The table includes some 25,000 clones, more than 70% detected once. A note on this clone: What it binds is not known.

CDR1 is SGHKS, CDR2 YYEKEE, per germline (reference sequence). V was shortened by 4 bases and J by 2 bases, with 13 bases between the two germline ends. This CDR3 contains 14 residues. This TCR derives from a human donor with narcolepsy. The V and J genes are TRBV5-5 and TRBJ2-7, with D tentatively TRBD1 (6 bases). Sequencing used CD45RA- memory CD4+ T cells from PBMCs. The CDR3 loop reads CASSQGTLAYEQYF. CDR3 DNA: TGTGCCAGCAGCCAGGGGACACTTGCCTACGAGCAGTACTTC.